The 12 T cell receptor beta chains below were found in one sample sequenced in a study of CD8+CD57+ T cells in acquired aplastic anemia. Genomic DNA templated the TCR beta VDJ and CDR3 profiling. MiXCR, run by TCRdb on the reads, gives a single entry per CDR3 protein. The repertoire has about 190,000 distinct CDR3 sequences, roughly half of them found once; the top ten carry more than 15%. The sample was sorted CD4+, CD8+, or CD8+CD57+ T cells (not recorded which) from PBMCs. All receptors derive from a human donor in good health, serving as a control.

The V gene is TRBV29-1, the J gene TRBJ1-2; D unresolved. In germline, CDR1 is SQVTM, CDR2 ANQGSEA. With 0 bases removed from V and 8 bases from J, the gap between germline ends came to 16 bases. The CDR3 contains 14 residues. For the CDR3, the DNA is TGCAGCGTTGAAGAACGATCAGGTGGTGGCGGCTACACCTTC. This codes for CSVEERSGGGGYTF.

This clonotype has only one observation. The V call is TRBV7-2, the J call TRBJ1-1; 9 positions match TRBD1. CDR1 SGHTA and CDR2 FQGNSA come from the germline V gene. The CDR3 is made up of 15 amino acids. The J segment lost 1 base and the V segment lost 1 base, leaving 1 base of the junction unmatched. CDR3 amino acids: CASSLEGQGNTEAFF. Here the CDR3 DNA reads TGTGCCAGCAGCTTAGAGGGACAGGGGAACACTGAAGCTTTCTTT.

This clonotype was found once. A read error is possible here, since a much larger clone lies one base away. Because it lacks the conserved phenylalanine or tryptophan at the end, this CDR3 is likely a read error. V usage is TRBV27 and J usage is TRBJ1-5; unclear D gene. Trimming removed 2 bases from V and 4 bases from J, with 6 bases in between. CDR1 and CDR2 (germline): MNHEY, SMNVEV (reference sequence). The CDR3 contains 13 residues. CDR3 bases: TGTGCCAGCAGTTTAAACCCTAATCAGCCCCAGCATCTT. The encoded protein is CASSLNPNQPQHL.

This clonotype came up many times. The chain carries TRBV20-1 and TRBJ1-3; D gene uncertain. V lost 0 bases, J lost 4 bases, and 7 bases lay in between. The CDR3 spans 13 residues. Germline V gene data show CDR1 as DFQATT and CDR2 as SNEGSKA (reference sequence). DNA of the CDR3: TGCAGTGCTAGAGAGGGCGCAGGAAACACCATATATTTT. Amino acid sequence: CSAREGAGNTIYF.

This clonotype was counted at least ten times. The chain recombines TRBV5-4 with TRBJ2-2, with 9 bases that match TRBD1. J was trimmed by 0 bases and V by 4 bases; bases with no gene match: 10. Germline loops: CDR1 SGHNT, CDR2 YYREEE (reference sequence). CDR3 length: 18 amino acids. CDR3 sequence: CASSTGGQGISNTGELFF. CDR3 in DNA: TGTGCCAGCAGCACCGGGGGACAGGGTATTTCGAACACCGGGGAGCTGTTTTTT.

This clonotype appeared many times. The rearrangement links TRBV3-1 to TRBJ2-7; D remains unclear. The CDR3 covers 13 residues. From germline, CDR1 is LGHDT and CDR2 YNNKEL (reference sequence). The ends were cut back, 0 bases at V and 4 bases at J, with 7 bases in the middle. In DNA form, the CDR3 reads TGTGCCAGCAGCCAAGATTCCGGTTACGAGCAGTACTTC. Translated: CASSQDSGYEQYF.

Ten or more counts support this clonotype. The chain joins TRBV28 to TRBJ2-3; TRBD2 aligns across 9 bases. Germline lookup yields CDR1 MDHEN and CDR2 SYDVKM. With V trimmed by 7 bases and J by 3 bases, 5 bases remained unmatched. The CDR3 totals 14 residues. CDR3 region: CASTAGGLTDTQYF. CDR3 bases: TGTGCCAGCACCGCGGGGGGGCTAACAGATACGCAGTATTTT.

CDR3 nucleotides: TGCAGCGTTGAAGATTTGCGTTACGAGCAGTACTTC. It encodes CSVEDLRYEQYF. V and J are TRBV29-1 and TRBJ2-7, with no clear D. Germline V gene sequence: CDR1 SQVTM, CDR2 ANQGSEA. CDR3 length equals 12 residues. The ends were cut back, 0 bases at V and 4 bases at J, with 7 bases in the middle.

The sample holds a few counts of this clonotype. V usage is TRBV29-1 and J usage is TRBJ1-2; unclear D gene. CDR3 length equals 12 residues. Germline values: CDR1 SQVTM, CDR2 ANQGSEA. V was cut by 4 bases and J by 2 bases, with 8 bases left in between. The DNA for the CDR3 is TGCAGCGTTGTTCTTCCAAACTATGGCTACACCTTC. Its translation: CSVVLPNYGYTF.

The chain uses TRBV9 and TRBJ2-7; maybe TRBD1 (7 bases). There are 20 residues in the CDR3. Germline V gene data show CDR1 as SGDLS and CDR2 as YYNGEE. The ends were cut back, 4 bases at V and 3 bases at J, with 32 bases in the middle. CDR3 DNA sequence: TGTGCCAGCAGCCCAGACGGAGGGAGGCGGGGACAGAAAGGATACTACGAGCAGTACTTC. Its translation: CASSPDGGRRGQKGYYEQYF. Filled out from reference TRBV9 and TRBJ2-7, the complete variable domain reads DSGVTQTPKHLITATGQRVTLRCSPRSGDLSVYWYQQSLDQGLQFLIQYYNGEERAKGNILERFSAQQFPDLHSELNLSSLELGDSALYFCASSPDGGRRGQKGYYEQYFGPGTRLTVT.

The chain links TRBV12-3 or TRBV12-4 to TRBJ1-6; D is ambiguous. CDR3 size: 12 residues. V was shortened by 3 bases and J by 7 bases, with 4 bases between the two germline ends. The CDR3 region is CASSLLNSPLHF. The CDR3 DNA is TGTGCCAGCAGTTTGTTAAATTCACCCCTCCACTTT.

This rearrangement joins TRBV15 to TRBJ2-1, with 9 bases matching TRBD2. The CDR3 has 13 amino acids. The V gene's germline CDR1 is LNHNV and CDR2 YYDKDF (reference sequence). Trimming took 2 bases from V and 12 from J; bases not matched to a gene: 5. The CDR3 bases are TGTGCCACCAGCAGATTAGCGGGAGAGGGGCAGTTCTTC. It specifies CATSRLAGEGQFF.